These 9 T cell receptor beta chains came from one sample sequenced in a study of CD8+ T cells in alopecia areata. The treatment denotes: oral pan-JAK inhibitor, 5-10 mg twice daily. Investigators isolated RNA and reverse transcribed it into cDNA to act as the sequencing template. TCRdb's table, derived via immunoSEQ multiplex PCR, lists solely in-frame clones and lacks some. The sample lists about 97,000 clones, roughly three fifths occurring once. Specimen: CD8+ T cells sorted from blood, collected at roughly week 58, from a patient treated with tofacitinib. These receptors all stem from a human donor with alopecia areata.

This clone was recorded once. The CDR3 protein is CASTKTGDNSPLHF. The DNA of the CDR3 is TGTGCCAGTACCAAGACAGGGGATAATTCACCCCTCCACTTT. The chain recombines TRBV19 with TRBJ1-6; 8 positions match TRBD1. The CDR3 spans 14 residues. Losses at the gene ends were 7 bases for V and 5 bases for J; bases not matched to a gene: 4. CDR1 is LNHDA, CDR2 SQIVND, per germline (reference sequence).

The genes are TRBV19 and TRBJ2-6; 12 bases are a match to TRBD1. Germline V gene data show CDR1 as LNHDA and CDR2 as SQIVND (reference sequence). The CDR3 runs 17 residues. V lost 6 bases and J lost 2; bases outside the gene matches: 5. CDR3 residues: CASSTGTGGAGANVLTF. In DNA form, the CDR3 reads TGTGCCAGTAGCACCGGGACAGGGGGCGCTGGGGCCAACGTCCTGACTTTC.

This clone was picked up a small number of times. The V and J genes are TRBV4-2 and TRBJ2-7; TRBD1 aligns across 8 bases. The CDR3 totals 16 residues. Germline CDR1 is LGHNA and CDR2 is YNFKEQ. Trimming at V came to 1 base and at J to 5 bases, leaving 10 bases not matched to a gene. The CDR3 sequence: CASSQGTGTGPDEQYF. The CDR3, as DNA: TGTGCCAGCAGCCAAGGTACCGGGACAGGCCCCGACGAGCAGTACTTC.

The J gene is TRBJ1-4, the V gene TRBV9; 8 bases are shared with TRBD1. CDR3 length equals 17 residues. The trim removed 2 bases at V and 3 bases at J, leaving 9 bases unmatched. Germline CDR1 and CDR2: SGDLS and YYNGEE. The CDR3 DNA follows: TGTGCCAGCAGCGTGGGGCAGGGGGCCAAGGCTAATGAAAAACTGTTTTTT. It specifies CASSVGQGAKANEKLFF. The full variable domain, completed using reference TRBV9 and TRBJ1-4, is DSGVTQTPKHLITATGQRVTLRCSPRSGDLSVYWYQQSLDQGLQFLIQYYNGEERAKGNILERFSAQQFPDLHSELNLSSLELGDSALYFCASSVGQGAKANEKLFFGSGTQLSVL.

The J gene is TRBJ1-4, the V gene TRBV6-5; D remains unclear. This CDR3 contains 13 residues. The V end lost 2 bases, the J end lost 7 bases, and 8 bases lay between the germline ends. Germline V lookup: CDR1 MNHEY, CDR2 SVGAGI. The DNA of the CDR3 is TGTGCCAGCAGTTACCAAGGGCTTGAAAAACTGTTTTTT. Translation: CASSYQGLEKLFF.

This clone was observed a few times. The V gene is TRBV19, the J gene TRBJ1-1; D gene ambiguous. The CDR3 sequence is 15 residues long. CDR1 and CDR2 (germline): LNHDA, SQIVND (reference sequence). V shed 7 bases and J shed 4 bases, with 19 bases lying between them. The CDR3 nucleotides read TGTGCCAGTATTTCTGGTGTCCTTGTTGGCACTGAAGCTTTCTTT. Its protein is CASISGVLVGTEAFF.

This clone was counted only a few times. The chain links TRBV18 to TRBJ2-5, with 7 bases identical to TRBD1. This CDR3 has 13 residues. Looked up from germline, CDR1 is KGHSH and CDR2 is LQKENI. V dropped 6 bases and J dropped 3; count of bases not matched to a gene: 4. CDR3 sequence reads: CASSPTGEETQYF. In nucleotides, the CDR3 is TGTGCCAGCTCGCCCACAGGGGAAGAGACCCAGTACTTC.

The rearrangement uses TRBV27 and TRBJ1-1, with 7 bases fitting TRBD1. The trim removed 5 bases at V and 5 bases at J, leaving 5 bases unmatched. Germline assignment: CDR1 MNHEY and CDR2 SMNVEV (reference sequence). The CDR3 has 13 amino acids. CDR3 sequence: CASSVQGLTEAFF. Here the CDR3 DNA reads TGTGCCAGCAGTGTACAGGGGTTGACTGAAGCTTTCTTT.

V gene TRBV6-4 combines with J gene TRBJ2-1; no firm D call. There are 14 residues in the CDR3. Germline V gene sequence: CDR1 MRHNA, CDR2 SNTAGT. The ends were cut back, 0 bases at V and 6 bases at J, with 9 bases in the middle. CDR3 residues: CASSDSSDGNEQFF. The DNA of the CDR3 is TGTGCCAGCAGTGACTCCTCCGATGGCAATGAGCAGTTCTTC.